This TCR beta chain was observed in a study of T cell responses to AZD1222 COVID-19 vaccine. Overall study results and limits: At baseline, seropositivity was found in only six or seven AZD1222 recipients.

As to this clone: Its antigen is still unknown.

With 5 bases removed from V and 4 bases from J, the gap between germline ends came to 12 bases. The CDR3 spans 14 residues. Per germline, CDR1 MDHEN and CDR2 SYDVKM. Profiling relied on immunoSEQ multiplex PCR, and the TCRdb table lists in-frame clones only, not all of them. The data hold 95,000 to 150,000 clones, with more than 80% observed a single time. The genes are TRBV28 and TRBJ1-5; perhaps TRBD1 as D (5 bases). The sequence was obtained from an adult who received the MenACWY meningococcal vaccine as a control. Here the sequenced sample was peripheral blood, taken 28 days after the second dose of the MenACWY control vaccine. The CDR3 loop reads CASSIAGRNQPQHF. The DNA of the CDR3 is TGTGCCAGCAGTATTGCGGGGCGGAATCAGCCCCAGCATTTT.